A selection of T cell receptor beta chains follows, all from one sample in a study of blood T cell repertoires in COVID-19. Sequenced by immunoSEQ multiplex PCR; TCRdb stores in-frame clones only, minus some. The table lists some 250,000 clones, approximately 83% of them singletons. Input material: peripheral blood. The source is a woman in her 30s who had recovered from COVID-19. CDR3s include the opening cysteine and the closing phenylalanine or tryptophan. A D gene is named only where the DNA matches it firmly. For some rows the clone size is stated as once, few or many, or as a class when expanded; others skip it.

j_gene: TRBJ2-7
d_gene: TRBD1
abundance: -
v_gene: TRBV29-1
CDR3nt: TGCAGCGTTGCGGTCAGTGGGACAGGGGTGAACGAGCAGTACTTC
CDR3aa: CSVAVSGTGVNEQYF

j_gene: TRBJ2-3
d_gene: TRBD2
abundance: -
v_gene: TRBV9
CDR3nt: TGTGCCAGCAGCAAGTCCCATAGCGGGGGGGGTACAGATACGCAGTATTTT
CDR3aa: CASSKSHSGGGTDTQYF

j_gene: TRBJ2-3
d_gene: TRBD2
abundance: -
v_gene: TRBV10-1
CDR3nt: TGCGCCAGCAGTGGTCTAGCGGGGGGTTCGGATACGCAGTATTTT
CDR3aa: CASSGLAGGSDTQYF

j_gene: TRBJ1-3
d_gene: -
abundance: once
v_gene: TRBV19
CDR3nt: TGTGCCAGTAGTTCCCTCTCGGCAGGGAAGTACAGAAACACCATATATTTT
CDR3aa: CASSSLSAGKYRNTIYF

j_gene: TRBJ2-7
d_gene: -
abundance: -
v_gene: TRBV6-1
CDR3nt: TGTGCCAGCAGTGAAGGATCCTGGACAATGAGCTCCTACGAGCAGTACTTC
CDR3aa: CASSEGSWTMSSYEQYF

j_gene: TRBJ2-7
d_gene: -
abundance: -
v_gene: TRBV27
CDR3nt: TGTGCCAGCAGTTTCGGTCAGGCCTACGAGCAGTACTTC
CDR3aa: CASSFGQAYEQYF

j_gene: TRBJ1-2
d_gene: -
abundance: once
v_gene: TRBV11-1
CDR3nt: TGTGCCAGCAGCCCAACAGGAGAGGTGGACTATGGCTACACCTTC
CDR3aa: CASSPTGEVDYGYTF

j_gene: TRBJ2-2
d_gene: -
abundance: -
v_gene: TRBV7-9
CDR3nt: TGTGCCTTACGGGGATCAGGAACCGGGGAGCTGTTTTTT
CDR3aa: CALRGSGTGELFF

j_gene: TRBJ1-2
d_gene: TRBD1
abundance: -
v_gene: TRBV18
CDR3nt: TGTGCCAGCTCCCCTAAAAGGACAGGGGACTATGGCTACACCTTC
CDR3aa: CASSPKRTGDYGYTF

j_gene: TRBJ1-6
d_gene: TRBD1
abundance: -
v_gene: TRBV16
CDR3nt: TGTGCCAGCAGCCCCAGGGACAGGAATTCACCCCTCCACTTT
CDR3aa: CASSPRDRNSPLHF

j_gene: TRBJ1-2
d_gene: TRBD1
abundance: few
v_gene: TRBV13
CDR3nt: TGTGCCAGCAGCTTCGCTCGACAGGGTGGCTATGGCTACACCTTC
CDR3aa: CASSFARQGGYGYTF

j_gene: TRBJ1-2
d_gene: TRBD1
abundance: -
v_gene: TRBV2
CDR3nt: TGTGCCACCTTGCTGGGGGGACAGGCCCATGGCTACACCTTC
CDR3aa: CATLLGGQAHGYTF

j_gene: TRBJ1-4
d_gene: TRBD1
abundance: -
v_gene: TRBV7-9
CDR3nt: TGTGCCAGCAGCCCAGTCCCGGGACAGGGTTCCGGGGAAAAACTGTTTTTT
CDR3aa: CASSPVPGQGSGEKLFF

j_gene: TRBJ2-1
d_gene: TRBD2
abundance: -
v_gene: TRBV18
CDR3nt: TGTGCCAGCTCACCACGACTAGCGGGCTCCTACAATGAGCAGTTCTTC
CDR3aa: CASSPRLAGSYNEQFF

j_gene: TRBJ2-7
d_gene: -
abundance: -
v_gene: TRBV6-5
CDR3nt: TGTGCCAGCAGTTATGCCCGCAGCTCCTACGAGCAGTACTTC
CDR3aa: CASSYARSSYEQYF

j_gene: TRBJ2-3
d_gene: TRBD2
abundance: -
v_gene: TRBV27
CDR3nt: TGTGCCAGCAGTGCGCTAGCGGGGGGGCGGGGTACGCAGTATTTT
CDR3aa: CASSALAGGRGTQYF

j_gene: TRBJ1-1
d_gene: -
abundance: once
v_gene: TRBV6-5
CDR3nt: TGTGCCAGCAGTTGTGGCCCCCTCAGGGACACTGAAGCTTTCTTT
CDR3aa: CASSCGPLRDTEAFF